A selection of T cell receptor beta chains follows, all from one sample in a study of T cell repertoires in cytomegalovirus infection. Using its own MiXCR run on the reads, TCRdb lists one record per CDR3 protein. This table holds roughly 920,000 distinct CDR3 sequences, 30% to 40% found once. Their specific antigens are unknown. Sample: cultured CD8+ T cells from PBMCs, taken from culture after CMV antigen stimulation. These receptors came from a human donor in good health (CMV status not recorded). Some clones in this sample may be carry-over from other donors' samples. Each CDR3 is given with its conserved first and last residue. A D gene is named only where the DNA matches it firmly. Clone sizes are given selectively: once, few, many, or a class where the clone is expanded.

CASSLEGTARTNEQFF	TGCGCCAGCAGCTTAGAAGGGACAGCAAGGACGAATGAGCAGTTCTTC	TRBD1	NA	TRBV5-1	TRBJ2-1
CASSSTGIGEQFF	TGTGCCAGCAGTTCTACAGGGATTGGTGAGCAGTTCTTC	NA	few	TRBV27	TRBJ2-1
CASSPRDRGQKLFF	TGTGCCAGCAGTCCCCGGGACAGGGGGCAAAAACTGTTTTTT	TRBD1	few	TRBV25-1	TRBJ1-4
CASSSPTSGGGYNEQFF	TGTGCCAGCAGTTCCCCGACTAGCGGGGGGGGGTACAATGAGCAGTTCTTC	TRBD2	many	TRBV12-3/TRBV12-4	TRBJ2-1
CASSSDFRPNNEQFF	TGTGCCAGCAGCTCGGACTTTCGACCTAACAATGAGCAGTTCTTC	NA	many	TRBV7-3	TRBJ2-1
CASSLYPGSNQPQHF	TGTGCCAGCAGCTTATACCCCGGGAGCAATCAGCCCCAGCATTTT	NA	few	TRBV11-2	TRBJ1-5
CASSLRGANVLTF	TGTGCCAGCAGCTTACGTGGGGCCAACGTCCTGACTTTC	NA	many	TRBV11-2	TRBJ2-6
CSAGRGGGYEQYF	TGCAGTGCCGGAAGGGGCGGGGGGTACGAGCAGTACTTC	TRBD2	NA	TRBV20-1	TRBJ2-7
CASSRERLGLYGYTF	TGTGCCAGCAGCCGAGAGAGGTTAGGACTCTATGGCTACACCTTC	NA	NA	TRBV6-5	TRBJ1-2
CASSLREGAETQYF	TGTGCCAGCAGCTTACGAGAAGGGGCGGAGACCCAGTACTTC	NA	NA	TRBV7-6	TRBJ2-5
CASSYHQTSPVPDTQYF	TGTGCCAGCAGTTACCACCAGACTAGTCCGGTCCCAGATACGCAGTATTTT	NA	NA	TRBV6-8	TRBJ2-3
CASNRNRDQLIYGYTF	TGTGCCAGTAACCGGAACCGGGATCAGTTAATATATGGCTACACCTTC	NA	NA	TRBV19	TRBJ1-2
CVSSEGGRQGSSEQYF	TGTGTCAGCAGTGAAGGGGGGAGACAGGGTTCCTCCGAGCAGTACTTC	NA	NA	TRBV6-1	TRBJ2-7
CASSLINPTGELFF	TGTGCCAGCAGTTTAATCAATCCAACCGGGGAGCTGTTTTTT	NA	NA	TRBV28	TRBJ2-2
CPSSEFSLKDMQYF	TGTCCCAGCAGTGAATTTAGCCTCAAAGATATGCAGTATTTT	NA	NA	TRBV25-1	TRBJ2-3
CSAMDRDKELDQPQHF	TGCAGTGCTATGGACAGGGACAAAGAATTGGATCAGCCCCAGCATTTT	TRBD1	NA	TRBV20-1	TRBJ1-5
CASGWATGELFF	TGTGCTAGTGGTTGGGCTACCGGGGAGCTGTTTTTT	NA	NA	TRBV12-5	TRBJ2-2
CASSSSGYSNQPQHF	TGTGCCAGTAGTTCCTCGGGGTATAGCAATCAGCCCCAGCATTTT	NA	NA	TRBV19	TRBJ1-5
CASSSSGPFNTGELFF	TGTGCCAGCAGTTCCAGCGGGCCCTTCAACACCGGGGAGCTGTTTTTT	NA	few	TRBV6-1	TRBJ2-2
CASRQTGGGQETQYF	TGTGCCAGCAGACAAACAGGGGGCGGGCAAGAGACCCAGTACTTC	TRBD1	NA	TRBV7-3	TRBJ2-5
CASGQTGGYSPLHF	TGTGCTAGTGGTCAGACAGGGGGATATTCACCCCTCCACTTT	TRBD1	few	TRBV12-5	TRBJ1-6
CASSLNRWGAYNEQFF	TGTGCCAGCAGCTTAAATCGGTGGGGAGCCTACAATGAGCAGTTCTTC	NA	many	TRBV7-2	TRBJ2-1
CASSLAELAGEQYF	TGTGCCAGCAGCTTAGCGGAGCTAGCAGGCGAGCAGTACTTC	NA	many	TRBV7-6	TRBJ2-7
CASSRLAGAFNEQFF	TGCGCCAGCAGCCGACTAGCGGGGGCTTTCAATGAGCAGTTCTTC	TRBD2	NA	TRBV4-1	TRBJ2-1
CASTEQGPRRDTQYF	TGTGCCAGCACCGAACAGGGGCCGCGTCGGGATACGCAGTATTTT	TRBD1	few	TRBV7-9	TRBJ2-3
CATRGDQPQHF	TGTGCCACGCGGGGGGATCAGCCCCAGCATTTT	NA	NA	TRBV7-3	TRBJ1-5
CASSSDRAGAGRQPQHF	TGTGCCAGCAGTTCAGACAGGGCCGGGGCTGGACGTCAGCCCCAGCATTTT	TRBD1	few	TRBV27	TRBJ1-5
CANSAGGGNQPQHF	TGTGCCAACAGTGCCGGAGGGGGCAATCAGCCCCAGCATTTT	NA	NA	TRBV25-1	TRBJ1-5
CASSQEGSRRPQHF	TGCGCCAGCAGCCAAGAAGGTAGCCGTCGGCCCCAGCATTTT	NA	NA	TRBV4-1	TRBJ1-5
CASSFTGSTEAFF	TGCGCCAGCAGTTTCACGGGGAGCACTGAAGCTTTCTTT	NA	many	TRBV10-2	TRBJ1-1
CASIPRGDTEAFF	TGTGCCAGCATCCCCAGGGGAGACACTGAAGCTTTCTTT	NA	NA	TRBV27	TRBJ1-1
CASSFARHASEYF	TGTGCCAGCAGCTTCGCGCGCCACGCATCAGAGTATTTT	NA	NA	TRBV7-9	TRBJ2-3
CASSTPGGLVDF	TGCGCCAGCAGCACACCGGGGGGGCTCGTGGACTTC	TRBD2	NA	TRBV4-1	TRBJ2-4
CATSDLARGRETQYF	TGTGCCACCAGTGATTTGGCCAGGGGGAGGGAGACCCAGTACTTC	NA	NA	TRBV24-1	TRBJ2-5
CASSVGSSNTGELFF	TGTGCCAGCAGCGTAGGGAGTTCGAACACCGGGGAGCTGTTTTTT	NA	few	TRBV9	TRBJ2-2
CAGSSPTQGDAGNTIYF	TGTGCCGGCAGTTCTCCGACACAGGGGGATGCTGGAAACACCATATATTTT	TRBD1	NA	TRBV12-3/TRBV12-4	TRBJ1-3
CASSLARQGLGQAFF	TGTGCCAGCAGCTTAGCCCGACAGGGACTAGGCCAAGCTTTCTTT	TRBD1	many	TRBV7-8	TRBJ1-1
CASSPGSRNGQFF	TGTGCCAGCAGCCCCGGAAGTAGGAATGGGCAGTTCTTC	NA	many	TRBV7-3	TRBJ2-1
CATSDQGLAAYTGELFF	TGTGCCACCAGTGACCAGGGACTAGCGGCCTACACCGGGGAGCTGTTTTTT	TRBD2	NA	TRBV24-1	TRBJ2-2
CASRPSGGPSEAFF	TGTGCCAGTAGACCTAGTGGGGGACCCTCTGAAGCTTTCTTT	NA	NA	TRBV19	TRBJ1-1
CASTLGQESNQPQHF	TGTGCCAGTACGCTAGGACAGGAGAGCAATCAGCCCCAGCATTTT	TRBD1	few	TRBV19	TRBJ1-5
CASSVDKGAELFF	TGTGCCAGTAGCGTTGACAAGGGCGCGGAGCTGTTTTTT	NA	NA	TRBV19	TRBJ2-2
CASSERQGRSTEAFF	TGTGCCAGCAGTGAGAGACAGGGGAGGAGCACTGAAGCTTTCTTT	TRBD1	NA	TRBV2	TRBJ1-1
CASSVDPGLAETGELFF	TGTGCCAGCAGCGTAGACCCTGGACTAGCGGAAACCGGGGAGCTGTTTTTT	TRBD2	few	TRBV9	TRBJ2-2
CASSLGPAGPQETQYF	TGTGCCAGCAGCTTAGGCCCAGCGGGGCCCCAAGAGACCCAGTACTTC	TRBD2	NA	TRBV7-2	TRBJ2-5
CASSLEAGLAGNQPQHF	TGTGCCAGCAGCTTAGAAGCTGGGCTGGCGGGCAATCAGCCCCAGCATTTT	NA	NA	TRBV7-9	TRBJ1-5
CASSSSGHSSTDTQYF	TGTGCCAGCAGCTCAAGTGGACACTCTAGCACAGATACGCAGTATTTT	NA	many	TRBV11-3	TRBJ2-3
CASSVGTTFYEQYF	TGTGCCAGCAGCGTGGGGACTACGTTCTACGAGCAGTACTTC	TRBD2	NA	TRBV9	TRBJ2-7
CASSFGGVVETQYF	TGTGCCAGCAGCTTCGGTGGTGTGGTGGAGACCCAGTACTTC	NA	NA	TRBV7-9	TRBJ2-5
CSVPGRKETQYF	TGCAGCGTTCCGGGACGAAAAGAGACCCAGTACTTC	NA	NA	TRBV29-1	TRBJ2-5
CASSDPLRTGGPNEQFF	TGTGCCAGCAGCGACCCCTTAAGGACAGGGGGACCCAATGAGCAGTTCTTC	TRBD1	NA	TRBV9	TRBJ2-1
CASSVEGAQPQHF	TGTGCCAGCAGCGTAGAGGGAGCCCAGCCCCAGCATTTT	NA	NA	TRBV9	TRBJ1-5
CSVRGLAGFTDTQYF	TGCAGCGTCCGCGGACTAGCGGGGTTCACAGATACGCAGTATTTT	TRBD2	few	TRBV29-1	TRBJ2-3
CASSFGGGVYNEQFF	TGTGCCAGCAGCTTTGGCGGGGGGGTTTACAATGAGCAGTTCTTC	TRBD2	few	TRBV7-3	TRBJ2-1
CSASAFGTSYEQYF	TGCAGTGCTAGTGCCTTCGGGACTAGCTACGAGCAGTACTTC	TRBD2	few	TRBV20-1	TRBJ2-7